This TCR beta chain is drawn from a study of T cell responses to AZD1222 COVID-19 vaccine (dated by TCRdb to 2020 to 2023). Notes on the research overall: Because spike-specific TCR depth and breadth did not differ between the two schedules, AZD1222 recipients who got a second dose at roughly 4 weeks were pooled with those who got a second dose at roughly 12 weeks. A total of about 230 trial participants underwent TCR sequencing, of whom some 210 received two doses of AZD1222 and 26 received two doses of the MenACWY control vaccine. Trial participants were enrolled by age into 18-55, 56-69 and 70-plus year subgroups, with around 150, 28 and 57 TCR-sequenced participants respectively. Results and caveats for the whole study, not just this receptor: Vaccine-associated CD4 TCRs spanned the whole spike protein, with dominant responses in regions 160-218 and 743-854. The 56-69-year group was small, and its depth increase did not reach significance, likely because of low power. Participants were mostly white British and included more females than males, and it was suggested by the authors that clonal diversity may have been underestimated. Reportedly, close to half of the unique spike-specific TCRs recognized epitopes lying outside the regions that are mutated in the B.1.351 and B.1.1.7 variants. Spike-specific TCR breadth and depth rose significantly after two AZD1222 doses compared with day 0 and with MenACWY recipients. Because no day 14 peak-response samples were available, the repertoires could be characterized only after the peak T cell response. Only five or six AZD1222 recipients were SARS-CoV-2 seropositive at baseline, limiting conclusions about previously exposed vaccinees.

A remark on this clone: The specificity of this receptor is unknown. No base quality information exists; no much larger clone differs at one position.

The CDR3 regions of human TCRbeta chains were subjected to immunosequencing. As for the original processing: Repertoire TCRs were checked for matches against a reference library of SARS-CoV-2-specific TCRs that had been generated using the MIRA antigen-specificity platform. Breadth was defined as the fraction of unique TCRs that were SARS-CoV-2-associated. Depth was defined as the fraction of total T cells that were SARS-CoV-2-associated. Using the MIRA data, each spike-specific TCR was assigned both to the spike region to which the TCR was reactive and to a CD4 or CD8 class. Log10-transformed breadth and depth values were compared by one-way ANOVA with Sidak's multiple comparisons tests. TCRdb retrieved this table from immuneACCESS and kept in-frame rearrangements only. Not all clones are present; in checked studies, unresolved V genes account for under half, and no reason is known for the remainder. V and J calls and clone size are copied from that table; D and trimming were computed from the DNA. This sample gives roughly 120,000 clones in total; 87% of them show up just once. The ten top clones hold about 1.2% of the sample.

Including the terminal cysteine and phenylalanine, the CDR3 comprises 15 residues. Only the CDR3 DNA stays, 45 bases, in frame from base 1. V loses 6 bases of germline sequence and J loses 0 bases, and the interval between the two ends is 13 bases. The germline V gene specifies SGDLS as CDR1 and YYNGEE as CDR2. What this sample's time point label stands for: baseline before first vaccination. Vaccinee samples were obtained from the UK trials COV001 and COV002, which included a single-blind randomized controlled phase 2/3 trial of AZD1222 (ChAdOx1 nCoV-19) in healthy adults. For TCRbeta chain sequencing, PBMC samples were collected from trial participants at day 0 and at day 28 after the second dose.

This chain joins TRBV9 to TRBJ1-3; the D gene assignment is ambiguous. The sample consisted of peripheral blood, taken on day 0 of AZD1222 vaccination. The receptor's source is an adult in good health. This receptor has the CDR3 CASTRDPLSGNTIYF. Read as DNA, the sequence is TGTGCCAGCACCCGAGACCCTCTCTCTGGAAACACCATATATTTT. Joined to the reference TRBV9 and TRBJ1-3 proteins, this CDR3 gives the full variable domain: DSGVTQTPKHLITATGQRVTLRCSPRSGDLSVYWYQQSLDQGLQFLIQYYNGEERAKGNILERFSAQQFPDLHSELNLSSLELGDSALYFCASTRDPLSGNTIYFGEGSWLTVV.